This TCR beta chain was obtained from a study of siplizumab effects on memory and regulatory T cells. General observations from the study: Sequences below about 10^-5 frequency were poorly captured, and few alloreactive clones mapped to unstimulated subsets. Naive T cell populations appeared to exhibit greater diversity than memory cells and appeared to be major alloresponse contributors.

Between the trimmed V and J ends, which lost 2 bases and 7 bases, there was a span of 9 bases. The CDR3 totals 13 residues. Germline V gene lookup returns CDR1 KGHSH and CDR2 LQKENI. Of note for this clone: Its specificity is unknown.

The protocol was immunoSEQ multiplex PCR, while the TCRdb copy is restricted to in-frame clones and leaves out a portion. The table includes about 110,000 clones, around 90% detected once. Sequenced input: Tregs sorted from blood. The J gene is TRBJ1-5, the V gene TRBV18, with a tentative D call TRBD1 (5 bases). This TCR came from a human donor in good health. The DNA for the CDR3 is TGTGCCAGCTCACCAGAGGGGAACCAGCCCCAGCATTTT. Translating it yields CASSPEGNQPQHF.